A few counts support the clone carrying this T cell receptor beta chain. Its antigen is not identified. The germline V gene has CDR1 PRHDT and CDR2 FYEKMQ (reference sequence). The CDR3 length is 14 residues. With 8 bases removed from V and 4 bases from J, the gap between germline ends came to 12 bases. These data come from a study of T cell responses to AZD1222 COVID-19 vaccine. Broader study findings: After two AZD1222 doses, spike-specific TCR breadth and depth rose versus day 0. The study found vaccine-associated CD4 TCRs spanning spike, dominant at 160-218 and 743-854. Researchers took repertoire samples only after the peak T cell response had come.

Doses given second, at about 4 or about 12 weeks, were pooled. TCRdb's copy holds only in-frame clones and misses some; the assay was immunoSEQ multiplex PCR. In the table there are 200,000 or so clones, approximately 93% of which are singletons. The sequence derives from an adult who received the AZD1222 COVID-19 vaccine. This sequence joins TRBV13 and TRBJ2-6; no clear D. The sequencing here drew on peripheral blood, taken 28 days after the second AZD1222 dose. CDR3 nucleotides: TGTGCCAGCGAAGGCCGGGCCGGGGCCAACGTCCTGACTTTC. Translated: CASEGRAGANVLTF.